The 22 T cell receptor beta chains below come from one sample, sequenced in a study of blood T cell repertoires in COVID-19. Here immunoSEQ multiplex PCR was the method, and the copy in TCRdb shows in-frame clones only, minus some. The sample consists of 93,000 or so clones, roughly 82% of them appearing once. The sample was peripheral blood. These TCRs come from a human donor in a cohort sampled during active COVID-19.

The rearrangement joins TRBV3-1 (or the pseudogene TRBV3-2) to TRBJ1-1; 7 bases fit TRBD1. Germline CDR1 and CDR2: LGHDT and YNNKEL (reference sequence). Germline trimming cut 1 base from V and 10 bases from J; bases unmatched to any gene: 9. The CDR3 runs to 14 residues. Written as DNA, the CDR3 is TGTGCCAGCAGCCAAGTTGGGGGGACAGCGCCAGCTTTCTTT. The encoded protein is CASSQVGGTAPAFF.

This clone came up once. V is TRBV27 and J is TRBJ1-5; the D gene is possibly TRBD1 (5 bases). With 6 bases removed from V and 2 bases from J, the gap between germline ends came to 14 bases. Germline V gives CDR1 MNHEY, CDR2 SMNVEV (reference sequence). CDR3 length: 15 residues. CDR3 region: CASSHDRWGNQPQHF. CDR3 nucleotide sequence: TGTGCCAGCAGCCACGACAGATGGGGCAATCAGCCCCAGCATTTT.

V usage is TRBV7-3 and J usage is TRBJ2-1, with 8 bases aligning to TRBD1. The CDR3 length is 15 residues. Germline CDR1 SGHTA, CDR2 FQGTGA. V was pared by 1 base and J by 6 bases, with 5 bases of the junction left unmatched. The CDR3 DNA is TGTGCCAGCAGCTTAATAGGACAGGGAGGCAATGAGCAGTTCTTC. Translation: CASSLIGQGGNEQFF.

The chain links TRBV5-4 to TRBJ1-6, with 9 bases lining up with TRBD1. CDR1 is SGHNT, CDR2 YYREEE, per germline (reference sequence). V lost 5 bases to trimming and J lost 9 bases; unmatched junction nucleotides: 15. This CDR3 comprises 17 residues. CDR3 residues: CASRKLGPGQGGSPLHF. CDR3 in DNA: TGTGCCAGCAGAAAGTTGGGACCGGGACAGGGAGGTTCACCCCTCCACTTT.

The chain joins TRBV5-1 to TRBJ1-1; 7 nucleotides line up with TRBD1. The CDR3 has 15 amino acids. J lost 1 base, V lost 1 base, and 4 bases had no gene match. The germline CDR1 and CDR2 sequences are SGHRS and YFSETQ. The DNA of the CDR3 is TGCGCCAGCAGCTTGACAGGGGACCCGAACACTGAAGCTTTCTTT. As protein: CASSLTGDPNTEAFF.

The chain has TRBV2 and TRBJ1-2, with D possibly TRBD1 on 6 matching bases. In germline, CDR1 is SNHLY, CDR2 FYNNEI. V was shortened by 7 bases and J by 7 bases, with 19 bases between the two germline ends. The CDR3 has 14 amino acids. For the CDR3, the DNA is TGTGCCAGCAATTTCGCGGGGGCGAATACTGGCTACACCTTC. It yields the protein CASNFAGANTGYTF.

This rearrangement joins TRBV5-1 to TRBJ2-7; D perhaps matches TRBD1 (5 bases). Germline V gives CDR1 SGHRS, CDR2 YFSETQ. V lost 8 bases and J lost 5, with 17 bases in between. This CDR3 is built from 13 residues. The CDR3 loop is CARGRHRAHEQYF. Here the CDR3 DNA reads TGCGCCAGGGGGCGGCACCGGGCCCACGAGCAGTACTTC.

This clone appeared a few times. CDR3 DNA sequence: TGTGCCAGCAGCTCCAATACAGATACGCAGTATTTT. Translation gives CASSSNTDTQYF. The rearrangement joins TRBV7-9 to TRBJ2-3; D is uncertain. V was trimmed by 4 bases and J by 3 bases, leaving 5 bases between them. There are 12 residues in the CDR3. The germline V gene encodes CDR1 SEHNR and CDR2 FQNEAQ (reference sequence).

The rearrangement links TRBV4-1 to TRBJ1-1; D is unclear. The CDR3 is made up of 14 amino acids. Trimming took off 0 bases at V and 4 bases at J, with 9 bases between the two ends. Looked up from germline, CDR1 is MGHRA and CDR2 is YSYEKL. CDR3 DNA sequence: TGCGCCAGCAGCCAAGAGCGGGGAGGCACTGAAGCTTTCTTT. This sequence encodes CASSQERGGTEAFF.

The rearrangement joins TRBV3-1 (or the pseudogene TRBV3-2) to TRBJ1-2, with TRBD1 as a possible D gene (5 bases). The V and J ends lost 6 bases and 4 bases respectively, with 15 bases between them. This CDR3 has 14 amino acids. Germline loops: CDR1 LGHDT, CDR2 YNNKEL (reference sequence). The CDR3 coding sequence is TGTGCCAGCAGTCCTCCTCACAGGCTCTATGGCTACACCTTC. This translates into CASSPPHRLYGYTF.

This clone has more than one count but fewer than ten. The rearrangement uses TRBV19 and TRBJ1-3, with TRBD1 matching over 7 bases. The CDR3 covers 15 residues. The germline gives CDR1 LNHDA, CDR2 SQIVND (reference sequence). V lost 4 bases, J lost 0 bases, and 3 bases stayed unmatched. The CDR3 coding sequence is TGTGCCAGTAGTAGGGGACAGACCTCTGGAAACACCATATATTTT. It is translated as CASSRGQTSGNTIYF.

As concerns this clone: The sample has other DNA sequences that encode this CDR3 too. V gene TRBV19 combines with J gene TRBJ1-2; no clear D. Germline CDR1 is LNHDA and CDR2 is SQIVND (reference sequence). V was clipped by 6 bases and J by 5 bases, with 13 bases between them. CDR3 size: 13 residues. In nucleotides, the CDR3 is TGTGCCAGTAGCCTCACGGGTGATTATGGCTACACCTTC. Amino acids: CASSLTGDYGYTF.

This sequence joins TRBV19 and TRBJ2-3, with TRBD2 as a possible D gene (6 bases). Trimming took off 11 bases at V and 5 bases at J, with 26 bases between the two ends. The length of the CDR3 is 16 residues. CDR1 is LNHDA, CDR2 SQIVND, per germline (reference sequence). CDR3 nucleotide sequence: TGTGCCGGGTCAGAGTGTTGGGACTCTTATGAAGATACGCAGTATTTT. This codes for CAGSECWDSYEDTQYF.

This chain links TRBV7-2 with TRBJ1-1, with 9 bases aligning to TRBD1. The V gene end was trimmed by 4 bases and the J gene end by 5 bases; junction bases not matched to a gene: 8. The CDR3 sequence is 15 residues long. Germline values: CDR1 SGHTA, CDR2 FQGNSA. In DNA form, the CDR3 reads TGTGCCAGCAGCTATGGGGACAGGGATTGGACTGAAGCTTTCTTT. The encoded protein is CASSYGDRDWTEAFF. Using reference TRBV7-2 and TRBJ1-1 for the parts outside the CDR3, the full variable domain is GAGVSQSPSNKVTEKGKDVELRCDPISGHTALYWYRQSLGQGLEFLIYFQGNSAPDKSGLPSDRFSAERTGGSVSTLTIQRTQQEDSAVYLCASSYGDRDWTEAFFGQGTRLTVV.

The rearrangement joins TRBV7-8 to TRBJ1-2; tentative D call: TRBD1 (6 bases). V was pared by 5 bases and J by 2 bases, with 9 bases between. Germline loops: CDR1 SGHVS, CDR2 FQNEAQ. The CDR3 runs to 13 residues. Here the CDR3 reads CASSRDTNYGYTF. CDR3 DNA: TGTGCCAGCAGCCGGGACACGAACTATGGCTACACCTTC.

V is TRBV7-8 and J is TRBJ1-2; 7 bases are a match to TRBD1. Per germline, CDR1 SGHVS and CDR2 FQNEAQ. This CDR3 is built from 16 residues. V shed 1 base, J shed 5 bases, and the junction held 10 bases outside the gene matches. The CDR3 region has the DNA TGTGCCAGCAGCTTAGGGGCCAGATCCAGGGGGTATGGCTACACCTTC. It yields the protein CASSLGARSRGYGYTF.

This chain joins TRBV4-1 and TRBJ2-7, with D tentatively TRBD1 (5 bases). The CDR3 contains 15 residues. Trimming pared 0 bases from V and 5 bases from J, leaving 14 bases between. Germline CDR1 reads MGHRA; CDR2 reads YSYEKL. The CDR3: CASSQENGQSDEQYF. The CDR3 region has the DNA TGCGCCAGCAGCCAAGAAAATGGACAATCGGACGAGCAGTACTTC.

The chain joins TRBV18 to TRBJ1-2, with 7 bases that match TRBD1. Germline V gives CDR1 KGHSH, CDR2 LQKENI. The CDR3 extends over 19 amino acids. With V trimmed by 4 bases and J by 4 bases, 21 bases remained unmatched. CDR3 sequence: CASSLAGTVNTPVFYGYTF. In DNA form, the CDR3 reads TGTGCCAGCTCACTCGCCGGGACAGTTAATACCCCGGTGTTCTATGGCTACACCTTC.

The chain couples TRBV3-1 (or the pseudogene TRBV3-2) to TRBJ2-6; D possibly corresponds to TRBD1 (6 bases). The CDR3 sequence is 16 residues long. Germline V CDR1 and CDR2: LGHDT, YNNKEL (reference sequence). Trimming pared 4 bases from V and 3 bases from J, leaving 13 bases between. CDR3 amino acids: CASSLEGVGGANVLTF. Written as DNA, the CDR3 is TGTGCCAGCAGCCTTGAGGGGGTAGGTGGGGCCAACGTCCTGACTTTC.

The rearrangement joins TRBV2 to TRBJ1-5, with 8 bases fitting TRBD1. The CDR3 consists of 16 residues. CDR1 SNHLY and CDR2 FYNNEI come from the germline V gene. Germline trimming cut 5 bases from V and 1 base from J; bases unmatched to any gene: 7. CDR3 DNA sequence: TGTGCCAGCAGTCAGACAGGGGTTTGGAGCAATCAGCCCCAGCATTTT. This encodes CASSQTGVWSNQPQHF.

The rearrangement links TRBV9 to TRBJ2-1, with TRBD2 matching 10 bases. The CDR3 covers 19 residues. Per the germline V gene, CDR1 is SGDLS and CDR2 is YYNGEE. V lost 0 bases and J lost 7; bases outside the gene matches: 16. In DNA form, the CDR3 reads TGTGCCAGCAGCGTAGATCCTTTGAGCGGGGGGGCTAACTGGAATGAGCAGTTCTTC. Protein product: CASSVDPLSGGANWNEQFF.

The V call is TRBV6-2 or TRBV6-3, the J call TRBJ1-2; D gene unclear. V was cut by 0 bases and J by 1 base, with 6 bases left in between. The CDR3 length is 14 residues. Germline V CDR1 and CDR2: MNHEY, SVGEGT. CDR3 DNA: TGTGCCAGCAGTTACTCAGAGGTTAACTATGGCTACACCTTC. Protein: CASSYSEVNYGYTF.